Presented here are 26 T cell receptor beta chains from one specimen sequenced in a study of immune heterogeneity within non-small cell lung tumors. Template input was genomic DNA from bulk tumor (about 600 ng per sample). Widely spaced biopsies, several per primary tumor, were obtained at surgery. Each patient presented with untreated, newly diagnosed non-small cell lung cancer and received curative surgery. A multiplex PCR containing 32 V primers and 13 J primers was used to amplify TCR beta CDR3. One entry per CDR3 protein, called by TCRdb with MiXCR from the multiplex PCR reads. There are 8,500 to 10,000 distinct CDR3 sequences in the sample; roughly a third occur only once, and over 9% lies in the top ten. The sequenced sample was lung tumor tissue. These receptors originate from a man in his sixties with non-small cell lung cancer.

The chain combines TRBV24-1 with TRBJ2-7; D not certain. Germline values: CDR1 KGHDR, CDR2 SFDVKD. CDR3 length equals 11 residues. Deletions cut 6 bases from V and 7 bases from J, with 9 bases between. The CDR3, as DNA: TGTGCCACCAGTTCGGTCGGGGAGCAGTACTTC. Residues: CATSSVGEQYF.

This clonotype was detected ten times or more. The chain uses TRBV12-3 or TRBV12-4 and TRBJ2-1; D perhaps matches TRBD2 (7 bases). This CDR3 region has 13 residues. Trimming took 8 bases from V and 8 from J, leaving 16 bases between them. For the CDR3, the DNA is TGTGCCAGCGCCCGACCGGGGGGCGATGAGCAGTTCTTC. This sequence encodes CASARPGGDEQFF.

This clonotype qualifies as medium-sized. The chain links TRBV11-3 to TRBJ2-1; 13 bases map to TRBD2. CDR3 size: 16 residues. Germline trimming cut 5 bases from V and 2 bases from J; bases unmatched to any gene: 3. Germline V CDR1 and CDR2: SGHNT, YENEEA. This chain's CDR3 is CASSAGLAGPYNEQFF. The CDR3 DNA sequence: TGTGCCAGCAGCGCGGGACTAGCGGGACCCTACAATGAGCAGTTCTTC.

The table lists this clonotype with many counts. The V gene is TRBV20-1, the J gene TRBJ2-3; D not resolved. With 6 bases removed from V and 3 bases from J, the gap between germline ends came to 13 bases. Germline V lookup: CDR1 DFQATT, CDR2 SNEGSKA (reference sequence). The CDR3 spans 13 residues. The CDR3 DNA reads as TGCAGTGCAAATAGAAAGCTTACAGATACGCAGTATTTT. Residues: CSANRKLTDTQYF.

This clonotype has just a few counts. This chain connects TRBV3-1 to TRBJ2-1, with TRBD2 matching 10 bases. The V and J ends lost 6 bases and 9 bases, in that order; junction bases with no gene match: 8. The germline CDR1 and CDR2 sequences are LGHDT and YNNKEL (reference sequence). This CDR3 region has 14 residues. For the CDR3, the DNA is TGTGCCAGCAGGCCAAGAATAGCGGGAGGTGAGCAGTTCTTC. This gives the protein CASRPRIAGGEQFF.

This chain connects TRBV11-3 to TRBJ2-7; D may be TRBD1 (6 bases). The CDR3 totals 13 residues. V was pared by 5 bases and J by 5 bases, with 13 bases between. The germline gives CDR1 SGHNT, CDR2 YENEEA. The CDR3 bases are TGTGCCAGCAGCGCACAACAGGGCGACGAGCAGTACTTC. Its translation: CASSAQQGDEQYF.

V is TRBV10-3 and J is TRBJ2-1; possible D gene TRBD2, 5 bases. The CDR3 is made up of 15 amino acids. V was pared by 3 bases and J by 9 bases, with 18 bases between. Per germline, CDR1 ENHRY and CDR2 SYGVKD. DNA for the CDR3: TGTGCCATCAGTGATTTGTCGGCAACCCGGGGTGAGCAGTTCTTC. It translates to CAISDLSATRGEQFF.

The count of this clonotype is one. The genes are TRBV5-1 and TRBJ2-3; no reliable D call. Germline V CDR1 and CDR2: SGHRS, YFSETQ. Trimming took off 0 bases at V and 0 bases at J, with 5 bases between the two ends. The CDR3 spans 14 residues. CDR3 coding DNA: TGCGCCAGCAGCTTGGATCTAAGCACAGATACGCAGTATTTT. Its protein is CASSLDLSTDTQYF.

This clonotype has at least ten counts. The chain combines TRBV11-3 with TRBJ1-4; D might be TRBD1 (5 bases). V shed 3 bases and J shed 2 bases, with 10 bases lying between them. Germline values: CDR1 SGHNT, CDR2 YENEEA. CDR3 size: 15 residues. CDR3 in amino acids: CASSLTARTNEKLFF. The CDR3 DNA reads as TGTGCCAGCAGCTTGACAGCCCGGACTAATGAAAAACTGTTTTTT.

As for this clonotype: A much larger clone differs from this one at a single base, so this may be a read error. The chain has TRBV30 and TRBJ1-2; D is uncertain. V was shortened by 3 bases and J by 4 bases, with 9 bases between the two germline ends. The CDR3 spans 12 residues. Per the germline V gene, CDR1 is GTSNPN and CDR2 is SVGIG (reference sequence). CDR3 loop: CAWRDYGYGYTF. The CDR3, as DNA: TGTGCCTGGAGGGATTACGGCTATGGCTACACCTTC.

This clonotype is medium-sized (0.01 to 0.1%) in the sample. V gene TRBV24-1 combines with J gene TRBJ2-3, with D possibly TRBD2 on 6 matching bases. With 2 bases removed from V and 6 bases from J, the gap between germline ends came to 14 bases. The CDR3 covers 15 residues. CDR1 and CDR2 (germline): KGHDR, SFDVKD. In DNA, the CDR3 is TGTGCCACCAGTGATTCCGGGACTTCTTGGGATACGCAGTATTTT. Amino acid sequence: CATSDSGTSWDTQYF.

V and J are TRBV9 and TRBJ2-1; 9 bases are a match to TRBD2. The CDR3 spans 16 residues. Germline V lookup: CDR1 SGDLS, CDR2 YYNGEE. The junction had 8 bases not matched to a gene; V was cut back by 4 bases and J by 3 bases. CDR3: CASSPRGGRVYNEQFF. CDR3 coding DNA: TGTGCCAGCAGCCCGAGGGGCGGGAGGGTCTACAATGAGCAGTTCTTC.

CDR3 sequence: CASSLGQGYTDTQYF. CDR3 sequence (DNA): TGCGCCAGCAGCTTGGGACAGGGGTACACAGATACGCAGTATTTT. V usage is TRBV5-1 and J usage is TRBJ2-3, with 8 bases lining up with TRBD1. The CDR3 covers 15 residues. Trimming removed 0 bases from V and 2 bases from J; junction bases left unmatched: 2. Per the germline V gene, CDR1 is SGHRS and CDR2 is YFSETQ.

On this clonotype itself: The conserved closing phenylalanine or tryptophan is absent in this CDR3, likely reflecting a read error. The DNA is omitted, as the CDR3 cannot be located on it reliably, and the CDR3 follows TCRdb's listing. CDR3 loop: CASSAREQGPYEQYFGP. The rearrangement joins TRBV6-7 to TRBJ2-3; the table's D call, TRBD1, has no DNA check behind it. TRBV6-7 is an open reading frame whose function is uncertain. The CDR3 length equals 17 residues, ends included.

Within the sample, this clonotype is medium-sized. Here the CDR3 DNA reads TGTGCCACCTGGGCACCCAAGGATGATGAGCAGTTCTTC. The encoded protein is CATWAPKDDEQFF. The chain couples TRBV15 to TRBJ2-1, with D uncertain. V was shortened by 8 bases and J by 8 bases, with 16 bases between the two germline ends. This CDR3 region has 13 residues. The germline gives CDR1 LNHNV, CDR2 YYDKDF (reference sequence).

The chain has TRBV5-4 and TRBJ1-1; no clear D gene. Between the trimmed V and J ends, which lost 9 bases and 0 bases, there was a span of 12 bases. Germline-derived CDR1 and CDR2 are SGHNT and YYREEE (reference sequence). The CDR3 is 13 amino acids. The CDR3 DNA follows: TGTGCCATTAAGGTCGGCTTGAACACTGAAGCTTTCTTT. Translated, it gives CAIKVGLNTEAFF. The variable domain in full, completed from reference TRBV5-4 and TRBJ1-1, reads ETGVTQSPTHLIKTRGQQVTLRCSSQSGHNTVSWYQQALGQGPQFIFQYYREEENGRGNFPPRFSGLQFPNYSSELNVNALELDDSALYLCAIKVGLNTEAFFGQGTRLTVV.

This clonotype was counted at least ten times. The rearrangement uses TRBV16 and TRBJ2-3; D is ambiguous. Germline V gives CDR1 KGHSY, CDR2 FQNENV. Trimming left V 4 bases short and J 0 bases short, with 11 bases between. CDR3 length: 15 amino acids. Here the CDR3 reads CASSRLSPSTDTQYF. The CDR3 DNA reads as TGTGCCAGCAGCCGTTTGAGTCCTAGCACAGATACGCAGTATTTT.

V gene TRBV11-2 combines with J gene TRBJ2-1; D is possibly TRBD1 (5 bases). CDR1 SGHAT and CDR2 FQNNGV come from the germline V gene. V lost 1 base and J 10 bases, leaving 14 bases between the germline ends. CDR3 length: 14 residues. CDR3 in amino acids: CASSLVLQDTEQFF. The CDR3, as DNA: TGTGCCAGCAGCTTAGTGCTCCAGGACACCGAGCAGTTCTTC.

V and J are TRBV9 and TRBJ2-1, with D possibly matching TRBD2 (6 bases). Between the trimmed V and J ends, which lost 4 bases and 8 bases, there was a span of 19 bases. The CDR3 length is 15 residues. Germline values: CDR1 SGDLS, CDR2 YYNGEE. CDR3 in amino acids: CASSRGRESLDEQFF. For the CDR3, the DNA is TGTGCCAGCAGCCGAGGACGGGAGTCTCTCGATGAGCAGTTCTTC.

J is TRBJ1-1 and V is TRBV6-2 or TRBV6-3; 9 bases are a match to TRBD1. Germline trimming cut 2 bases from V and 8 bases from J; bases unmatched to any gene: 12. The CDR3 totals 16 residues. Germline V gives CDR1 MNHEY, CDR2 SVGEGT. The CDR3 sequence is CASSYRNRGRPYEAFF. CDR3 bases: TGTGCCAGCAGTTACCGAAACAGGGGGCGTCCCTACGAAGCTTTCTTT.

The rearrangement joins TRBV20-1 to TRBJ2-7; tentatively, D is TRBD2 (6 bases). The CDR3 is 12 amino acids. Between the trimmed V and J ends, which lost 7 bases and 1 base, there was a span of 11 bases. Germline V CDR1 and CDR2: DFQATT, SNEGSKA (reference sequence). The CDR3 nucleotides are TGCAGTGGGGGAGGCGGATCCTACGAGCAGTACTTC. Its translation: CSGGGGSYEQYF.

This chain connects TRBV6-1 to TRBJ2-7; D is perhaps TRBD1 or TRBD2 (5 bases each). The CDR3 spans 13 residues. The germline V gene has CDR1 MNHNS and CDR2 SASEGT. The V gene lost 3 bases and the J gene lost 2 bases, with 8 bases spanning the gap. The CDR3 loop reads CASSDTGPYEQYF. CDR3 coding DNA: TGTGCCAGCAGTGACACGGGACCCTACGAGCAGTACTTC.

A few counts support this clonotype. This sequence may be a read error, since a much larger clone differs from it by one base. The rearrangement uses TRBV20-1 and TRBJ2-7, with unresolved D. Trimming removed 0 bases at V and 2 bases at J, with 5 bases between. This CDR3 region has 12 residues. Germline values: CDR1 DFQATT, CDR2 SNEGSKA (reference sequence). In nucleotides, the CDR3 is TGCAGTGCTAGAGAGTCGACCTACGAGCAGTACTTC. Protein sequence: CSARESTYEQYF.

V is TRBV11-3 and J is TRBJ2-7; D gene ambiguous. The CDR3 totals 12 residues. The germline V gene has CDR1 SGHNT and CDR2 YENEEA. The V and J ends lost 4 bases and 7 bases respectively, with 11 bases between them. DNA for the CDR3: TGTGCCAGCAGCTCCGCGTTGAGGGAGCAGTACTTC. Translated, it gives CASSSALREQYF.

Within the sample, this clonotype is medium-sized. This rearrangement joins TRBV20-1 to TRBJ1-6; D gene ambiguous. From germline, CDR1 is DFQATT and CDR2 SNEGSKA (reference sequence). This CDR3 has 15 residues. V lost 6 bases and J 0 bases, leaving 12 bases between the germline ends. The CDR3 DNA is TGCAGTGCCAAAACAGTCAGCTCCTATAATTCACCCCTCCACTTT. Residues: CSAKTVSSYNSPLHF.

This clonotype came up many times. V gene TRBV29-1 combines with J gene TRBJ2-7; possibly TRBD1 for D (6 bases). The CDR3 covers 12 residues. The germline V gene has CDR1 SQVTM and CDR2 ANQGSEA. V gave up 7 bases and J gave up 4 bases, with 14 bases separating them. The CDR3 DNA reads as TGCAGCGCTAAACTAGGGGGATACGAGCAGTACTTC. Its protein product is CSAKLGGYEQYF.